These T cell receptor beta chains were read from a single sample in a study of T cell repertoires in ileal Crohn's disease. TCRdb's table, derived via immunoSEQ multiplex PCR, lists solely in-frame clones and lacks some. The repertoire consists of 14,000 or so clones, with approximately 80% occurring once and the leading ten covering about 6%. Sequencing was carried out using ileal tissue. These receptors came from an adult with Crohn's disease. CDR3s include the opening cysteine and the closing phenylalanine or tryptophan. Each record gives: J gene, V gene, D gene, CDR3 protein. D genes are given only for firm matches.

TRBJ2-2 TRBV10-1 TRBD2 CASRTLAGGRTGELFF
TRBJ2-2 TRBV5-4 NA CASSLGGPSVTGELFF
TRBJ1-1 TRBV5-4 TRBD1 CASSGGQLLNTEAFF
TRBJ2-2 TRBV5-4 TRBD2 CASSLRGGSGELFF
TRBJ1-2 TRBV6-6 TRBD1 CASSRDRANYGYTF
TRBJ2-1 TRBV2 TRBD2 CASSDSGGGGNEQFF
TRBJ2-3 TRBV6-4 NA CASSDLASDTQYF
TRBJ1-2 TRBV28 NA CASMQGRKGYTF
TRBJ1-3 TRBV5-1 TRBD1 CASSLGGTAPYIYF
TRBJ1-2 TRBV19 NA CASSIASYGYTF
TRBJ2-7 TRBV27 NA CASSLAGAGPYEQYF
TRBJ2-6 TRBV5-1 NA CASSPRVAGANVLTF
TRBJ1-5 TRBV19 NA CASSIMAAGAQPQHF
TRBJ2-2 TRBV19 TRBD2 CASSILPGGANTGELFF
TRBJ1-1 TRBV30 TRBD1 CAWDRDTEAFF
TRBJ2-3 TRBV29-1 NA CSARHGSTDTQYF
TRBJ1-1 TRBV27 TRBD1 CASSKHRGHDTEAFF
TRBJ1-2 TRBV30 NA CAWIGKGTYGYTF
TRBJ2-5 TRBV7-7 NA CASSLGTGKETQYF
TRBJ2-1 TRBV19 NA CASSIDPASDEQFF
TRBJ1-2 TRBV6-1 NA CASSEATDNYGYTF
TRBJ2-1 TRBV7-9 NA CASSLVASYNEQFF
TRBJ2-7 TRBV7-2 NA CASTQGLLEQYF
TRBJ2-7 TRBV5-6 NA CASTSQVAGYRSSYEQYF
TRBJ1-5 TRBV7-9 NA CASSFPGNNQPQHF
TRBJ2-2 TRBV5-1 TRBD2 CASSLSPAGGPTGELFF
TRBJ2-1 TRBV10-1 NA CASSELGLEQFF
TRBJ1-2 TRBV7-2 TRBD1 CASSLKVAGGNGYTF
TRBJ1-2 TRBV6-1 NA CASSVGGGYTF
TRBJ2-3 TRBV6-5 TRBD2 CASKLSGGADTQYF
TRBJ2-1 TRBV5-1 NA CASSLGQGWINEQFF
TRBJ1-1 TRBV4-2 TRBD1 CASSQVRQGARNTEAFF
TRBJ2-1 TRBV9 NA CASSNRDSSEQFF
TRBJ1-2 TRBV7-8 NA CASSLTPISGYTF
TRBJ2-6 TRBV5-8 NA CASSASLSGANVLTF
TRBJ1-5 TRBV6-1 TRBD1 CASMWTGASNQPQHF
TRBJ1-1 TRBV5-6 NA CASSLGTLGNTEAFF
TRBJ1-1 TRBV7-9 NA CASSLEANTEAFF
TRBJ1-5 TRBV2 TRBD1 CASSRQGGRSNQPQHF
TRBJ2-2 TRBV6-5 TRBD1 CASWKGQGDTGELFF
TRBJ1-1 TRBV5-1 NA CASSAGLSWGNTEAFF
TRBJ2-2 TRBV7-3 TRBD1 CASSLNGQGGTGELFF
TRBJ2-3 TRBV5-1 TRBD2 CASSLGLAGNKDTQYF
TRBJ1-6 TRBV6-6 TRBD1 CASSKQGTPLHF